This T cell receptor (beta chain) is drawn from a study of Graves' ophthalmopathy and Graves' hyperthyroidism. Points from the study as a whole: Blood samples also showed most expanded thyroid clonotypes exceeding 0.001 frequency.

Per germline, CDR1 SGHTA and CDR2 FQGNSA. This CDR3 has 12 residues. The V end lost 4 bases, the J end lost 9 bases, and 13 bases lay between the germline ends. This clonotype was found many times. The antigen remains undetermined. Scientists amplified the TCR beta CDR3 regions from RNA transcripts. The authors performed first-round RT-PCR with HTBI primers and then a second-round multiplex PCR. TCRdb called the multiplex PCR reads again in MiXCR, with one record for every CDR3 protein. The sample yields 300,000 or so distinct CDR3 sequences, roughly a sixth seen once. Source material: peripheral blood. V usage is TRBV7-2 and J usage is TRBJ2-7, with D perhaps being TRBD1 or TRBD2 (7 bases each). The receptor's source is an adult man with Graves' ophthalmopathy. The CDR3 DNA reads TGTGCCAGCAGCTCCTCAGGGGGGGGGCAGTACTTC. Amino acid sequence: CASSSSGGGQYF.